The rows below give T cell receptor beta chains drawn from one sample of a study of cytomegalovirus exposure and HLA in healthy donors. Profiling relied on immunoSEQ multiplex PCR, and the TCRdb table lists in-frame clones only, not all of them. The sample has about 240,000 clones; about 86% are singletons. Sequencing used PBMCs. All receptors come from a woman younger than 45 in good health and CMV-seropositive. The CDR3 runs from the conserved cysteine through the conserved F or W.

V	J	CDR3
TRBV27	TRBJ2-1	CASSFSGTYNEQFF
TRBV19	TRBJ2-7	CASQPVLAGVGEQYF
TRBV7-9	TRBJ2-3	CASSLPSRGEDTQYF
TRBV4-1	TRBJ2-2	CASSQVDSLPGELFF
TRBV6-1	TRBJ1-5	CASSEFGGYSNQPQHF
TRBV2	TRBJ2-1	CASSEVSRDEQFF
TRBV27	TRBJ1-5	CASSVISNQPQHF
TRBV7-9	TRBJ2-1	CASSLSAGMRRNEQFF
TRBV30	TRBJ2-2	CAHTQGTGELFF
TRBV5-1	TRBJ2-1	CASSLGLAGGPSNEQFF
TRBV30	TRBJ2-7	CAWSGETGFEQYF
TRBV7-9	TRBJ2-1	CASSLARAEQFF
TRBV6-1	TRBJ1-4	CASSESPGESEKLFF
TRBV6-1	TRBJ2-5	CASSGWREIEETQYF
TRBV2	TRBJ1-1	CASRERGLYTEAFF
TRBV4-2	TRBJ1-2	CASSQGEGYDGYTF
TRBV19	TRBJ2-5	CASSIQGGETQYF
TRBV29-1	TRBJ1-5	CSVAAPGVPQHF
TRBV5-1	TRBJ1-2	CASSLVGLGYTF
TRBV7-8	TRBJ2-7	CASSLARDRVGEQYF
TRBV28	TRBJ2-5	CASSFVLAQETQYF
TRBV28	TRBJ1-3	CASFQGRGNTIYF
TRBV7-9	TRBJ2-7	CASSHSGRAFYEQYF
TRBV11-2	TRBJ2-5	CASSSNRETQYF
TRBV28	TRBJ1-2	CASGSLSLSNGNNYGYTF
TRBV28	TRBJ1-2	CASSLMKLSGQGSYTF
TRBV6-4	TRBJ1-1	CASSPERGLGEAFF
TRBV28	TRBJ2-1	CASTPASGDTRYNEQFF
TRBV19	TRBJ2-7	CASRRDRTYEQYF
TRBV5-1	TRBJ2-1	CASSLGLAGGPDEQFF
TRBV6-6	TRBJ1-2	CASSYSTSAGGGGYTF
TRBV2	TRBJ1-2	CASSGDSPLYGYTF
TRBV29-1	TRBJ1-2	CSVAPDTTGVGYTF
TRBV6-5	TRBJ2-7	CASKPGQGAWEQYF
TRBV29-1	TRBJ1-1	CSVYGSSQGTEAFF
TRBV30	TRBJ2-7	CAWSPTRGLAGVFEQYF
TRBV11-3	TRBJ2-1	CASSLALLAGDEQFF
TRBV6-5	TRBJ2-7	CASWGLAGSYEQYF
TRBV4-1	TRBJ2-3	CASSQGGLAGRGSTDTQYF
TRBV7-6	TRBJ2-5	CASSLAASGIPETQYF
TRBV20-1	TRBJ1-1	CSAPDITEAFF
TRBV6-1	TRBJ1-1	CASGQGIGNTEAFF
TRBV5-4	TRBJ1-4	CASSYGQGSSEKLFF
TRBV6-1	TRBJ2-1	CASSEPGDPRSYNEQFF